This passage covers 16 T cell receptor beta chains from one sample sequenced in a study of T cells of healthy individuals (dated by TCRdb to the late 2010s). Libraries were constructed by 5' RACE. The instrument was an Illumina MiSeq. TCRdb applied fastp at Q25 and MiXCR to the public reads, then kept only in-frame beta chains. Every entry covers one CDR3 protein and lists the most common genes and DNA from its rows. Here the sample has about 82,000 distinct CDR3 sequences; approximately 4.8% occur a single time. In total, the top ten clones hold 6.5% to 8% of the sample. The receptors were gathered from a female donor in good health.

The chain recombines TRBV20-1 with TRBJ1-6, with TRBD1 matching over 7 bases. Germline V gene sequence: CDR1 DFQATT, CDR2 SNEGSKA (reference sequence). This CDR3 spans 17 amino acids. Trimming removed 3 bases from V and 10 bases from J; junction bases left unmatched: 18. CDR3 residues: CSASARTGDFFGSPLHF. In DNA, the CDR3 is TGCAGTGCTAGTGCTAGAACAGGGGATTTTTTCGGATCACCCCTCCACTTT.

The count of this clonotype is one. The chain couples TRBV6-5 to TRBJ1-1; D ambiguous. V lost 0 bases and J lost 2, with 7 bases in between. Germline V CDR1 and CDR2: MNHEY, SVGAGI. The CDR3 contains 14 residues. This CDR3 reads CASSYSRTNTEAFF. In DNA, the CDR3 is TGTGCCAGCAGTTACTCGCGGACTAACACTGAAGCTTTCTTT.

CDR3 in DNA: TGTGCCAGCAGAGCGGGAAGAGAGACCCAGTACTTC. Protein sequence: CASRAGRETQYF. The chain combines TRBV28 with TRBJ2-5; 7 nucleotides align to TRBD2. V was clipped by 6 bases and J by 4 bases; unmatched bases: 2. Germline V CDR1 and CDR2: MDHEN, SYDVKM. This CDR3 is 12 amino acids long.

This clonotype was counted many times. The chain uses TRBV6-5 and TRBJ1-1, with TRBD1 matching over 8 bases. Looked up from germline, CDR1 is MNHEY and CDR2 is SVGAGI. The J segment lost 2 bases and the V segment lost 6 bases, leaving 8 bases of the junction unmatched. This CDR3 has 15 residues. In DNA form, the CDR3 reads TGTGCCAGCAGAGGTAGACAGGGGAGAAACACTGAAGCTTTCTTT. Protein: CASRGRQGRNTEAFF.

The J gene is TRBJ2-7, the V gene TRBV13; 10 nucleotides align to TRBD2. Germline V gene sequence: CDR1 PRHDT, CDR2 FYEKMQ (reference sequence). This CDR3 comprises 14 residues. V shed 1 base, J shed 5 bases, and the junction held 2 bases outside the gene matches. CDR3 DNA sequence: TGTGCCAGCAGCTTAGAAGCGGGAGGGGACGAGCAGTACTTC. This encodes CASSLEAGGDEQYF.

This clonotype was counted only a few times. The rearrangement joins TRBV29-1 to TRBJ2-1; D uncertain. There are 16 residues in the CDR3. Germline values: CDR1 SQVTM, CDR2 ANQGSEA. V dropped 2 bases and J dropped 1 base, with 15 bases sitting between them. CDR3 amino acids: CSVEPPRMQSYNEQFF. For the CDR3, the DNA is TGCAGCGTTGAACCTCCCAGGATGCAGTCCTACAATGAGCAGTTCTTC.

This clonotype came up many times. The chain carries TRBV20-1 and TRBJ2-7; 10 positions match TRBD2. Looked up from germline, CDR1 is DFQATT and CDR2 is SNEGSKA (reference sequence). Losses at the gene ends were 1 base for V and 5 bases for J; bases not matched to a gene: 2. The CDR3 totals 13 residues. The CDR3, as DNA: TGCAGTGCTAGAGGGCTAGCGGGAGACGAGCAGTACTTC. Residues: CSARGLAGDEQYF.

This clonotype showed up many times. The chain joins TRBV6-2 or TRBV6-3 to TRBJ2-2, with 8 nucleotides matching TRBD1. This CDR3 comprises 16 residues. Germline trimming cut 7 bases from V and 6 bases from J; bases unmatched to any gene: 13. The V gene's germline CDR1 is MNHEY and CDR2 SVGEGT. The CDR3 sequence: CASTRSTGDASGELFF. The CDR3 coding sequence is TGTGCCAGCACCCGATCGACAGGGGACGCCTCCGGGGAGCTGTTTTTT.

This clonotype showed up many times. The chain is built from TRBV27 and TRBJ2-1; TRBD1 agrees at 7 bases. Germline trimming cut 2 bases from V and 4 bases from J; bases unmatched to any gene: 5. The length of the CDR3 is 15 residues. CDR1 is MNHEY and CDR2 is SMNVEV in the germline V gene (reference sequence). The CDR3 sequence: CASSLDRAAYNEQFF. In DNA form, the CDR3 reads TGTGCCAGCAGTTTAGACAGGGCAGCATACAATGAGCAGTTCTTC.

The chain carries TRBV5-1 and TRBJ2-1; TRBD2 matches 7 bases. The CDR3 runs 16 residues. Trimming at V came to 4 bases and at J to 7 bases, leaving 14 bases not matched to a gene. CDR1 SGHRS and CDR2 YFSETQ come from the germline V gene. The CDR3 nucleotides are TGCGCCAGCAGCCCGTCCACTAGCGAGAAAGGGAATGAGCAGTTCTTC. Translating it yields CASSPSTSEKGNEQFF. Full variable domain (missing parts from reference TRBV5-1 and TRBJ2-1): KAGVTQTPRYLIKTRGQQVTLSCSPISGHRSVSWYQQTPGQGLQFLFEYFSETQRNKGNFPGRFSGRQFSNSRSEMNVSTLELGDSALYLCASSPSTSEKGNEQFFGPGTRLTVL.

This clonotype was picked up many times. The rearrangement links TRBV7-9 to TRBJ2-7; 11 nucleotides agree with TRBD2. CDR1 SEHNR and CDR2 FQNEAQ come from the germline V gene (reference sequence). V trimming: 5 bases; J trimming: 5 bases; junction bases outside the gene matches: 8. The CDR3 sequence is 15 residues long. The DNA of the CDR3 is TGTGCCAGCAGCCGACCGACTAGCGGGGACAACGAGCAGTACTTC. This codes for CASSRPTSGDNEQYF.

Ten or more counts support this clonotype. This chain joins TRBV4-1 and TRBJ1-5; 8 positions match TRBD1. The trim removed 0 bases at V and 6 bases at J, leaving 4 bases unmatched. CDR1 is MGHRA, CDR2 YSYEKL, per germline. CDR3 length: 15 residues. The DNA of the CDR3 is TGCGCCAGCAGCCAAGATCCAGGGGGCGTTCAGCCCCAGCATTTT. This translates into CASSQDPGGVQPQHF.

This clonotype was found many times. The chain carries TRBV6-2 or TRBV6-3 and TRBJ2-1; 8 bases fit TRBD2. Germline CDR1 reads MNHEY; CDR2 reads SVGEGT. V gave up 5 bases and J gave up 8 bases; unmatched junction bases: 11. The CDR3 is made up of 15 amino acids. The CDR3 spells CASSHREGGMYEQFF. The CDR3 DNA is TGTGCCAGCAGTCACCGGGAGGGCGGTATGTATGAGCAGTTCTTC.

This clonotype turned up a few times. V and J are TRBV11-1 and TRBJ2-6; D gene unclear. The CDR3 is 17 amino acids. Between the trimmed V and J ends, which lost 1 base and 3 bases, there was a span of 13 bases. Per the germline V gene, CDR1 is SGHAT and CDR2 is FQDESV (reference sequence). CDR3 in amino acids: CASSLVAGVSGANVLTF. Written as DNA, the CDR3 is TGTGCCAGCAGCTTAGTAGCTGGGGTGAGTGGGGCCAACGTCCTGACTTTC.

Only a few counts were recorded for this clonotype. The rearrangement joins TRBV6-5 to TRBJ1-2; possibly TRBD1 for D (5 bases). Germline V gene sequence: CDR1 MNHEY, CDR2 SVGAGI. V was clipped by 4 bases and J by 3 bases, with 18 bases between them. The CDR3 runs to 16 residues. The CDR3 protein is CASSSLGGARDYGYTF. The CDR3, as DNA: TGTGCCAGCAGTTCCCTTGGTGGGGCGAGGGACTATGGCTACACCTTC.

This clonotype was recorded a few times. The chain is built from TRBV29-1 and TRBJ1-1; D not resolved. CDR1 and CDR2 from the germline V gene are SQVTM and ANQGSEA. V was clipped by 4 bases and J by 4 bases, with 4 bases between them. The CDR3 consists of 10 residues. Here the CDR3 reads CSVAATEAFF. The CDR3, as DNA: TGCAGCGTTGCGGCCACTGAAGCTTTCTTT. The whole variable domain, filled in from reference TRBV29-1 and TRBJ1-1, reads SAVISQKPSRDICQRGTSLTIQCQVDSQVTMMFWYRQQPGQSLTLIATANQGSEATYESGFVIDKFPISRPNLTFSTLTVSNMSPEDSSIYLCSVAATEAFFGQGTRLTVV.